This T cell receptor (beta chain) originates from a study of Graves' ophthalmopathy and Graves' hyperthyroidism. V shed 5 bases and J shed 5 bases, with 15 bases lying between them. The CDR3 is made up of 15 amino acids. Germline V gene sequence: CDR1 SGHVS, CDR2 FQNEAQ. This clonotype was counted ten times or more. The TCR beta CDR3 regions underwent amplification from RNA transcripts. HTBI primers were used in a first-round RT-PCR, which preceded a second-round multiplex PCR. TCRdb redid the calling of the multiplex PCR reads with MiXCR, one entry per CDR3 protein. The sample contains 650,000 to 900,000 distinct CDR3 sequences, roughly 40% of which appear only once.

The material sequenced was peripheral blood. The sequence came from an adult man with Graves' ophthalmopathy. The V and J genes are TRBV7-8 and TRBJ1-4, with D perhaps TRBD1 (6 bases). The CDR3 DNA reads TGTGCCAGCAGCGACACAGGGACAAGGAATGAAAAACTGTTTTTT. Encoded protein: CASSDTGTRNEKLFF.